The 2 T cell receptor beta chains below all came from one sample that was sequenced in a study of early T cells in non-severe SARS-CoV-2 infection. TCRdb called the 5' RACE reads again in MiXCR, with one record for every CDR3 protein. The sample records tens of thousands of distinct CDR3 sequences, 5% to 6.5% being singletons. Sequenced sample: whole blood. These receptor sequences come from an adult who was a healthcare worker with PCR-confirmed SARS-CoV-2 infection or an uninfected control (not recorded which).

Ten or more counts support this clonotype. The chain carries TRBV30 and TRBJ1-2; the D gene is possibly TRBD1 (6 bases). The germline V gene has CDR1 GTSNPN and CDR2 SVGIG (reference sequence). Trimming pared 5 bases from V and 7 bases from J, leaving 14 bases between. The CDR3 has 12 amino acids. The CDR3 sequence: CAWSSQGPGYTF. DNA of the CDR3: TGTGCCTGGTCTTCACAGGGCCCTGGCTACACCTTC.

This clonotype was found a few times. The rearrangement uses TRBV5-1 and TRBJ2-7, with TRBD2 matching 7 bases. Germline lookup yields CDR1 SGHRS and CDR2 YFSETQ. The CDR3 totals 13 residues. Trimming cost V 4 bases and J 5 bases; bases outside gene matches: 6. CDR3 DNA: TGCGCCAGCAGCGCGACAGCGGGGAACGAGCAGTACTTC. Translated: CASSATAGNEQYF.